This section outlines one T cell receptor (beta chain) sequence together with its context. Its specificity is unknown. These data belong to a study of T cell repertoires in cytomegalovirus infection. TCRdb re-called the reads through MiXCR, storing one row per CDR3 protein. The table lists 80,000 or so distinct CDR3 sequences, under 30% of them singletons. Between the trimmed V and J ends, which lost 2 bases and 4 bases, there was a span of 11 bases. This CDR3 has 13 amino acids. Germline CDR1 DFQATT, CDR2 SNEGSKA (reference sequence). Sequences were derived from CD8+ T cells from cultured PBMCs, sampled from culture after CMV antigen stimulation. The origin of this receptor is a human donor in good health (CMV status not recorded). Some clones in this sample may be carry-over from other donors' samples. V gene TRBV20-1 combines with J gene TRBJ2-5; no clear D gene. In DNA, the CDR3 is TGCAGTGCTAGACCCATTGGAAGAGAGACCCAGTACTTC. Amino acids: CSARPIGRETQYF.